The 21 T cell receptor beta chains below come from one sample, sequenced in a study of T cell repertoires in cytomegalovirus infection. TCRdb processed the reads anew with MiXCR; each CDR3 protein has one entry. The data hold 350,000 to 500,000 distinct CDR3 sequences, with approximately 31% observed a single time. The specimen was PBMCs. These receptors were obtained from a human donor in good health (CMV status not recorded). Some clones in this sample may be carry-over from other donors' samples.

This clonotype was seen only a few times. The chain couples TRBV5-6 to TRBJ1-6; D remains unclear. Germline V gene data show CDR1 as SGHDT and CDR2 as YYEEEE. Trimming took off 1 base at V and 7 bases at J, with 18 bases between the two ends. The CDR3 contains 17 residues. The CDR3, as DNA: TGTGCCAGCAGCTTGAGGATGGATTACTGGGAAAATTCACCCCTCCACTTT. It encodes CASSLRMDYWENSPLHF.

About this clonotype: Possible read error: a much larger clone is one base away. V is TRBV7-8 and J is TRBJ2-7, with TRBD2 identical over 7 bases. Germline CDR1 is SGHVS and CDR2 is FQNEAQ. The V segment lost 5 bases and the J segment 4 bases; nucleotides outside the gene matches: 14. The CDR3 extends over 16 amino acids. The CDR3 loop is CASSPRPSGPLYEQYF. CDR3 DNA: TGTGCCAGCAGCCCGCGCCCTAGCGGCCCCCTTTACGAGCAGTACTTC.

This clonotype was counted many times. This chain uses TRBV7-2 with TRBJ2-2; D is unclear. The germline gives CDR1 SGHTA, CDR2 FQGNSA. V was pared by 2 bases and J by 7 bases, with 8 bases between. This CDR3 is 13 amino acids long. CDR3 coding DNA: TGTGCCAGCAGCTTAAATGGGCACGGGGAGCTGTTTTTT. Amino acid sequence: CASSLNGHGELFF.

The chain recombines TRBV4-2 with TRBJ1-3; D is undetermined. V lost 0 bases and J lost 4, with 13 bases in between. The germline CDR1 and CDR2 sequences are LGHNA and YNFKEQ. There are 16 residues in the CDR3. CDR3 bases: TGTGCCAGCAGCCAAGATAAAGGGCAGAAGGGAAACACCATATATTTT. Protein: CASSQDKGQKGNTIYF.

In the case of this clonotype: At one boundary the junction diverges from the germline segment, which might be a read error. The chain joins TRBV11-1 to TRBJ2-2; D unclear. The germline V gene encodes CDR1 SGHAT and CDR2 FQDESV (reference sequence). This CDR3 has 15 residues. As DNA, the CDR3 is TGTGCCAGCCGCTTACTGGACCGCCGCACCGGGGAGCTGTTTTTT. Translation: CASRLLDRRTGELFF. The full variable domain, completed using reference TRBV11-1 and TRBJ2-2, is EAEVAQSPRYKITEKSQAVAFWCDPISGHATLYWYRQILGQGPELLVQFQDESVVDDSQLPKDRFSAERLKGVDSTLKIQPAELGDSAMYLCASRLLDRRTGELFFGEGSRLTVL.

V is TRBV19 and J is TRBJ1-5; the D is unclear. Trimming left V 2 bases short and J 7 bases short, with 6 bases between. Germline-derived CDR1 and CDR2 are LNHDA and SQIVND (reference sequence). This CDR3 comprises 12 residues. The CDR3 DNA reads as TGTGCCAGTAGTATAATAGCCCAGCCCCAGCATTTT. Translated, it gives CASSIIAQPQHF.

This clonotype turned up a few times. The chain carries TRBV7-2 and TRBJ2-3; TRBD2 aligns across 13 bases. V was pared by 4 bases and J by 5 bases, with 12 bases of the junction left unmatched. In germline, CDR1 is SGHTA, CDR2 FQGNSA. CDR3 length equals 18 residues. This CDR3 is CASSSPSPGLAGIDTQYF. The CDR3 DNA is TGTGCCAGCAGCTCCCCATCCCCGGGACTAGCGGGGATAGATACGCAGTATTTT.

The CDR3 sequence: CASSTEGGGETQYF. CDR3 nucleotide sequence: TGTGCCAGCAGCACAGAGGGCGGTGGGGAGACCCAGTACTTC. The chain is built from TRBV7-9 and TRBJ2-5; a possible D gene is TRBD2 (5 bases). The ends were cut back, 5 bases at V and 5 bases at J, with 15 bases in the middle. The CDR3 consists of 14 residues. Germline values: CDR1 SEHNR, CDR2 FQNEAQ (reference sequence).

This clonotype was counted at least ten times. CDR3 amino acids: CASSQGTGAYEQYF. The CDR3 DNA is TGTGCCAGCAGCCAAGGGACAGGAGCCTACGAGCAGTACTTC. The chain has TRBV7-2 and TRBJ2-7; 8 bases are shared with TRBD1. The CDR3 totals 14 residues. Per germline, CDR1 SGHTA and CDR2 FQGNSA. The ends lost 5 bases at V and 2 bases at J; junction bases unmatched: 5.

This clonotype was seen repeatedly, ten times or more. This chain uses TRBV7-6 with TRBJ2-5, with a weak D call TRBD2 (5 bases). This CDR3 has 14 residues. Trimming stripped 3 bases from V and 1 base from J, with 9 bases between. CDR1 is SGHVS and CDR2 is FNYEAQ in the germline V gene. The CDR3 spells CASSFGGLQETQYF. CDR3 in DNA: TGTGCCAGCAGCTTTGGCGGGCTCCAAGAGACCCAGTACTTC.

This clonotype was detected a few times. The chain is built from TRBV20-1 and TRBJ2-2; possible D gene TRBD1, 6 bases. The V gene lost 4 bases and the J gene lost 0 bases, with 12 bases spanning the gap. Germline V gene data show CDR1 as DFQATT and CDR2 as SNEGSKA (reference sequence). The CDR3 has 15 residues. CDR3 in amino acids: CSAIRDISNTGELFF. In DNA form, the CDR3 reads TGCAGTGCTATCAGGGACATTTCGAACACCGGGGAGCTGTTTTTT.

This clonotype appeared many times. This chain connects TRBV7-3 to TRBJ2-1; 11 bases fit TRBD1. V was clipped by 11 bases and J by 5 bases; unmatched bases: 5. The CDR3 consists of 13 residues. Germline lookup yields CDR1 SGHTA and CDR2 FQGTGA. CDR3 DNA sequence: TGTGCCGTCCGGGACAGGGGGGACAATGAGCAGTTCTTC. It is translated as CAVRDRGDNEQFF.

The sample holds a few counts of this clonotype. The chain uses TRBV14 and TRBJ1-2; 9 bases fit TRBD1. Germline-derived CDR1 and CDR2 are SGHDN and FVKESK. CDR3 length: 18 amino acids. V shed 4 bases, J shed 8 bases, and the junction held 20 bases outside the gene matches. CDR3 residues: CASSPPRRTGVESRGYTF. DNA of the CDR3: TGTGCCAGCAGCCCACCACGAAGGACAGGGGTCGAGTCTCGCGGCTACACCTTC.

On this clonotype itself: A read error is likely, as this CDR3 ends without the conserved phenylalanine or tryptophan. This chain connects TRBV4-1 to TRBJ2-7, with D uncertain. Germline V CDR1 and CDR2: MGHRA, YSYEKL. The CDR3 sequence is 13 residues long. CDR3 sequence: CASSQALGVEQYS. CDR3 sequence (DNA): TGCGCCAGCAGTCAAGCCCTGGGTGTCGAGCAGTACTCC.

This chain uses TRBV7-2 with TRBJ2-7; TRBD1 is a possible D gene (6 bases). Trimming shortened V by 0 bases and J by 0 bases, and 12 bases separated the two germline ends. Germline lookup yields CDR1 SGHTA and CDR2 FQGNSA. The CDR3 spans 16 residues. This CDR3 is CASSLAPGHTSYEQYF. CDR3 in DNA: TGTGCCAGCAGCTTAGCACCGGGACACACCTCCTACGAGCAGTACTTC.

This clonotype was picked up a small number of times. The J gene is TRBJ2-7, the V gene TRBV28; the match to TRBD1 covers 7 bases. The CDR3 has 14 amino acids. Germline CDR1 is MDHEN and CDR2 is SYDVKM. The V segment lost 7 bases and the J segment 5 bases; nucleotides outside the gene matches: 11. The CDR3 DNA reads TGTGCCAGCACCGCGAGGACAGGCCCTGACGAGCAGTACTTC. Its translation: CASTARTGPDEQYF.

This clonotype was detected ten times or more. V gene TRBV7-6 combines with J gene TRBJ2-5; no reliable D call. V was cut by 2 bases and J by 3 bases, with 4 bases left in between. This CDR3 spans 12 amino acids. Germline V gene sequence: CDR1 SGHVS, CDR2 FNYEAQ. CDR3 region: CASSLNKETQYF. CDR3 coding DNA: TGTGCCAGCAGCTTAAATAAAGAGACCCAGTACTTC. Based on the CDR3 plus reference TRBV7-6 and TRBJ2-5, the full variable domain is GAGVSQSPRYKVTKRGQDVALRCDPISGHVSLYWYRQALGQGPEFLTYFNYEAQQDKSGLPNDRFSAERPEGSISTLTIQRTEQRDSAMYRCASSLNKETQYFGPGTRLLVL.

The rearrangement links TRBV6-5 to TRBJ2-7; D is undetermined. Germline loops: CDR1 MNHEY, CDR2 SVGAGI. This CDR3 is built from 15 residues. V lost 0 bases and J 3 bases, leaving 12 bases between the germline ends. The CDR3 nucleotides are TGTGCCAGCAGTTACTCGACATTTGGCAGCTACGAGCAGTACTTC. Its translation: CASSYSTFGSYEQYF.

The genes are TRBV12-3 or TRBV12-4 and TRBJ1-1; possible D gene TRBD1, 5 bases. There are 14 residues in the CDR3. Trimming stripped 7 bases from V and 3 bases from J, with 15 bases between. CDR3 residues: CASTGGGGDTEAFF. DNA for the CDR3: TGTGCCAGCACTGGGGGAGGTGGGGACACTGAAGCTTTCTTT.

The chain links TRBV24-1 to TRBJ2-6; TRBD1 might be the D (5 bases). This CDR3 contains 16 residues. The germline gives CDR1 KGHDR, CDR2 SFDVKD. V lost 9 bases and J lost 2, with 16 bases in between. The CDR3 reads CATGSRVIPGANVLTF. Here the CDR3 DNA reads TGTGCCACCGGCTCCAGGGTAATCCCTGGGGCCAACGTCCTGACTTTC.

The chain carries TRBV7-6 and TRBJ1-3; maybe TRBD1 (6 bases). Trimming shortened V by 3 bases and J by 2 bases, and 17 bases separated the two germline ends. This CDR3 contains 17 residues. Germline V gene data show CDR1 as SGHVS and CDR2 as FNYEAQ. In DNA, the CDR3 is TGTGCCAGCAGCTTCCTCCTCAGGGGAGAGACTGGAAACACCATATATTTT. Encoded protein: CASSFLLRGETGNTIYF.